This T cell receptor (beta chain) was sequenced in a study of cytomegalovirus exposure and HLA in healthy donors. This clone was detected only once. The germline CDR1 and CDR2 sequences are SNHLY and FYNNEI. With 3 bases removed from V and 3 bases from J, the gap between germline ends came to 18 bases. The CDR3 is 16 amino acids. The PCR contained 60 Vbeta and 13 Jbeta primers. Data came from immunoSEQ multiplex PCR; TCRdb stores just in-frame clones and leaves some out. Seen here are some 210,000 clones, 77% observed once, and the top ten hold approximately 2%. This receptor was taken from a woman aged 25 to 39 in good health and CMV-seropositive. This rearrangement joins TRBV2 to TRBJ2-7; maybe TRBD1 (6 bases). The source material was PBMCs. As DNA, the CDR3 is TGTGCCAGCAGTGAGGGACACTCTCCCCAGGACTACGAGCAGTACTTC. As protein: CASSEGHSPQDYEQYF.